The 14 T cell receptor beta chains presented below share a single source sample, sequenced in a study of tumor-infiltrating lymphocytes in oesophageal squamous cell carcinoma. TCRdb reanalysed the PCR reads using MiXCR and keeps one entry per CDR3 protein. The table includes under 12,000 distinct CDR3 sequences, around 56% detected once. The sample comprised esophageal tumor tissue. These receptors originate from a female donor with esophageal squamous cell carcinoma.

This clonotype has just a few counts. V gene TRBV2 combines with J gene TRBJ2-4; D is unclear. The J call may be wrong; the DNA end is better matched by TRBJ2-7. Germline V CDR1 and CDR2: SNHLY, FYNNEI. CDR3 length: 12 residues. The CDR3 DNA reads TGTGCCAGCAGTGCCACTACCTACGAGCAGTACTTC. Protein: CASSATTYEQYF.

The rearrangement joins TRBV6-1 to TRBJ2-1; tentatively, D is TRBD2 (6 bases). The J call is uncertain, as TRBJ2-7 better fits the DNA end. Germline CDR1 is MNHNS and CDR2 is SASEGT. The CDR3 covers 15 residues. The CDR3 region has the DNA TGTGCCAGCAGTCCTACACACCGGGGGATCGACGAGCAGTACTTC. It encodes CASSPTHRGIDEQYF.

Turning to this clonotype: A read error may account for a junction end that differs from germline. The chain carries TRBV5-1 and TRBJ1-6; the D is unclear. The CDR3 sequence is 13 residues long. Germline CDR1 and CDR2: SGHRS and YFSETQ. The CDR3 spells CASSLGFDNEQYF. CDR3 DNA sequence: TGCGCCAGCAGCTTGGGTTTCGACAATGAGCAGTACTTT.

The gene calls are TRBV6-5 and TRBJ1-3; D is unclear. Germline V CDR1 and CDR2: MNHEY, SVGAGI. V shed 3 bases and J shed 0 bases, with 9 bases lying between them. The CDR3 loop spans 15 amino acids. CDR3 nucleotide sequence: TGTGCCAGCAGTTATGACCGGAGCTCTGGAAACACCATATATTTT. As protein: CASSYDRSSGNTIYF.

V usage is TRBV7-2 and J usage is TRBJ2-3; D remains ambiguous. CDR1 SGHTA and CDR2 FQGNSA come from the germline V gene. This CDR3 is built from 14 residues. Deletions cut 5 bases from V and 0 bases from J, with 9 bases between. CDR3 amino acids: CASSPTTSTDTQYF. In nucleotides, the CDR3 is TGTGCCAGCAGCCCCACCACAAGCACAGATACGCAGTATTTT.

This clonotype was detected only once. The chain couples TRBV28 to TRBJ1-6; perhaps TRBD1 as D (5 bases). With the DNA end fitting TRBJ1-5 better, the J assignment may be wrong. The germline V gene has CDR1 MDHEN and CDR2 SYDVKM. The CDR3 runs 15 residues. In DNA form, the CDR3 reads TGTGCCAGCAGTTTGACGGGGGTGAGCAATCAGCCCCAGCATTTT. Protein: CASSLTGVSNQPQHF.

This chain links TRBV6-1 with TRBJ2-4, with TRBD2 matching 8 bases. Trimming removed 6 bases from V and 2 bases from J; junction bases left unmatched: 15. The CDR3 extends over 18 amino acids. From germline, CDR1 is MNHNS and CDR2 SASEGT. The CDR3 protein is CASRDPTSGSGTKNIQYF. CDR3 in DNA: TGTGCCAGCAGAGATCCCACAAGCGGGAGCGGGACCAAAAACATTCAGTACTTC.

With respect to this clonotype: The DNA is left out, because the CDR3 cannot be placed on it with certainty; the CDR3 is given as TCRdb lists it. The chain joins TRBV24-1 to TRBJ2-6. CDR1 KGHDR and CDR2 SFDVKD come from the germline V gene. 15 amino acids form the CDR3, both terminal residues included. CDR3 region: CATLTNRNLRAVLRF.

This clonotype occurred many times. Possible read error: a much larger clone is one base away. The CDR3 DNA reads as TGTGCCAGCAGTTTAAAGGGAGGATACAATGAGCAGTACTTC. Its translation: CASSLKGGYNEQYF. The chain recombines TRBV27 with TRBJ2-7, with a possible D match to TRBD2 (6 bases). This CDR3 comprises 14 residues. The V gene's germline CDR1 is MNHEY and CDR2 SMNVEV (reference sequence). Trimming left V 2 bases short and J 7 bases short, with 15 bases between.

This clonotype was detected ten times or more. The CDR3 nucleotides read TGTGCCAGCAGCTTGGCGGGGTCCACCTACGAGCAGTACTTC. Its translation is CASSLAGSTYEQYF. The rearrangement links TRBV5-6 to TRBJ2-1; D might be TRBD2 (5 bases). The DNA end favors TRBJ2-7, so the J call may be wrong. The CDR3 loop spans 14 amino acids. Germline CDR1 reads SGHDT; CDR2 reads YYEEEE.

The CDR3 DNA reads as TGTGCCAGCAGCTTGTATGCCCAGGGTAACTACGAGCAGTACTTC. Protein: CASSLYAQGNYEQYF. The chain employs TRBV7-8 and TRBJ2-5, with a weak D call TRBD1 (5 bases). Matching the DNA end better, TRBJ2-7 makes the J call doubtful. CDR1 is SGHVS, CDR2 FQNEAQ, per germline. The CDR3 loop spans 15 amino acids.

This clonotype was seen once. This rearrangement joins TRBV11-1 to TRBJ2-5; D not resolved. With the DNA end fitting TRBJ2-1 better, the J assignment may be wrong. CDR3 length: 12 residues. CDR1 is SGHAT and CDR2 is FQDESV in the germline V gene (reference sequence). The CDR3 nucleotides are TGTGCCAGCAGCTTAGCGTCGAATGAGCAGTTCTTC. It translates to CASSLASNEQFF.

This clonotype was recorded at least ten times. The genes are TRBV6-1 and TRBJ1-5, with a possible D match to TRBD1 (6 bases). Trimming removed 3 bases from V and 5 bases from J, with 14 bases in between. The germline V gene encodes CDR1 MNHNS and CDR2 SASEGT. The CDR3 consists of 15 residues. The CDR3 DNA is TGTGCCAGCAGTGAGGTTTTGGGGGCTTATCAGCCCCAGCATTTT. It encodes CASSEVLGAYQPQHF.

V gene TRBV12-3 or TRBV12-4 combines with J gene TRBJ2-5; 12 bases match TRBD2. V lost 6 bases to trimming and J lost 2 bases; unmatched junction nucleotides: 7. The CDR3 totals 16 residues. CDR3 sequence (DNA): TGTGCCAGCAGCTTAAGGCTAGCGGGGGGGCAAGAGACCCAGTACTTC. It encodes CASSLRLAGGQETQYF.